The entry below gives a single T cell receptor (beta chain) sequence along with its context. What antigen it recognizes has not been identified. It has no much larger one-base neighbor in the sample; base qualities were not kept. One collaborating source in Seattle enrolled patients while the patients were actively infected and followed the patients over time throughout the course of disease. The collaborating institutions used their own protocols to collect whole blood in K2EDTA tubes. For TCRbeta analysis, collaborators shipped samples as frozen whole blood, isolated PBMCs, or DNA extracted from either of those sample types. The data belong to a study of blood T cell repertoires in COVID-19 (dated by TCRdb to 2018 to 2021). General notes on the study: Samples from collaborators originated in the United States, Italy and Spain and spanned both the acute and convalescent phases of COVID-19. Samples were obtained from the ongoing ImmuneRACE study (first 160 participants) and from 1,254 subjects provided by 6 global collaborators. The material from the prospective study consisted of cDNA or gDNA derived from T cells, B-cell-depleted T cells, or PBMCs. Where available, HLA class I and class II types were taken from metadata supplied by the sample provider and were not determined by assay-based typing. The repertoires were released in a freely available public database meant as a resource for research on the immune response to SARS-CoV-2. Deeply sampled blood TCRbeta repertoires from subjects exposed to, actively infected with, or recovered from COVID-19 were included in the dataset. Nearly every sample came with metadata listing a de-identified subject ID, COVID-19 status, age in years and sex. Study-wide findings and limitations: The amount of clinical and demographic metadata varied by source and participant and was provided uncurated.

The immunoSEQ Assay, a bias-controlled multiplex PCR, was used to amplify TCRbeta CDR3 regions from genomic DNA. The authors' analysis ran thus. The number of nucleated cells in each sample was estimated from the amplification of reference gene primers within the assay. Sequence reads were collapsed and filtered to measure the absolute abundance of every unique TCRbeta CDR3 rearrangement. Productive Simpson clonality was computed per sample as the square root of Simpson's diversity index over productive rearrangements. The table was pulled from immuneACCESS by TCRdb, which kept in-frame rearrangements only. Such tables lose some clones; where checked, under half of the loss comes from unresolved V genes, and the rest has no known cause. That table is the source of V, J and clone size, and D and trimming were worked out from the DNA. Across this sample there are a few hundred thousand clones, with approximately 88% seen only once. The biggest ten clones account for around 2.8% of the sample.

CDR3 length: 16 amino acids, cysteine to phenylalanine. Only CDR3 DNA is held: 48 bases, read in frame from base 1. V is cut by 6 bases and J by 4 bases, and the space between the germline ends is 19 bases. CDR1 and CDR2, looked up from the germline V gene, are WSHSY and SAAADI. The chain couples TRBV10-2 to TRBJ1-3, with the identity of the D gene unclear. The receptor was derived from a woman under 40 with COVID-19, enrolled during active disease. Sequences were obtained from peripheral blood. The DNA sequence reads TGCGCCAGCAGGCCGCGTGAGGCGGGCCGGGGAAACACCATATATTTT. It specifies CASRPREAGRGNTIYF.